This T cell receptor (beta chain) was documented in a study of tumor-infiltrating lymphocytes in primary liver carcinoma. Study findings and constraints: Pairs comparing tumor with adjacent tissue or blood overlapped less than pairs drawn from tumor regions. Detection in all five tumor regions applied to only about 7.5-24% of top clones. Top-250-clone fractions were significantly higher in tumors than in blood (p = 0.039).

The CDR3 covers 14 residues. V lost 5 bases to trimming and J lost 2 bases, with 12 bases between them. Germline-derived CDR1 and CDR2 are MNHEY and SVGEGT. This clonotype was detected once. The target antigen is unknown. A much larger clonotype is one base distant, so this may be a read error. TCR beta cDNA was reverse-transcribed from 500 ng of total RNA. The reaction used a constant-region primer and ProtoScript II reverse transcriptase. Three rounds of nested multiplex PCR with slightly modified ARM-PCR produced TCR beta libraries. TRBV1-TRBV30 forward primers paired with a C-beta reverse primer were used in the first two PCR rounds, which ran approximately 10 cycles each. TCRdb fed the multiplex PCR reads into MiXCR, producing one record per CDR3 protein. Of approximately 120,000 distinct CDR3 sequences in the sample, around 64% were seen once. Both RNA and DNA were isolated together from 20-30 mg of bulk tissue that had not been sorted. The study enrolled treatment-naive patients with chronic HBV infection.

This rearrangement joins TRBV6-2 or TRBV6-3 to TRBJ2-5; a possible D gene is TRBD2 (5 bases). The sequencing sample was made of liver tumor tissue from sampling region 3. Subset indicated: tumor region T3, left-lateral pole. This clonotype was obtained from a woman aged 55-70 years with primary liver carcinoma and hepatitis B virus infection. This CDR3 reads CASSRPAVQETQYF. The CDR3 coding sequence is TGTGCCAGCAGTCGACCAGCGGTACAAGAGACCCAGTACTTC.